This T cell receptor (beta chain) was obtained from a study of T cell repertoires in cytomegalovirus infection (dated by TCRdb to between 2018 and 2020). Concerning the study at large: Donor HLA type was relevant to the analysis, as public TCR beta signatures indicated carriage of CMV infection together with the matching HLA type.

V and J are truncated by 2 bases and 4 bases respectively, leaving an intervening sequence of 14 bases. Reading from cysteine to phenylalanine, the CDR3 counts 15 amino acids. The only DNA kept is the CDR3, 45 bases in frame from the first base. The germline V gene supplies CDR1 SGHVS and CDR2 FQNEAQ. Data came from an Illumina HiSeq 1500. TCRdb passed the public sequencing reads through fastp at Q25 and MiXCR, retaining productive beta sequences. CDR3 protein sequences are deduplicated, and each keeps its most common genes and DNA. The sample table lists approximately 250,000 distinct CDR3 sequences, about 5.9% of them with a count of one. Together, the top ten hold around 6.9% of the sample. This clonotype was picked up many times. The antigen it recognizes is unknown. No base quality information exists; no much larger clone differs at one position. The research as a whole found: Carriers of CMV infection plus the relevant HLA type were discriminated by the cumulative frequency of public TCR beta family members in the study cohort and in an independent roughly 340-donor cohort. The ex vivo response was dominated by HLA-C-restricted CMV-specific TCR beta clonotypes, which also provided the single most frequent clonotype in two of eight donors.

What was sequenced was PBMCs. The TCR originated in a human donor in good health (CMV status not recorded). Some clones in this sample may be carry-over from other donors' samples. The sequence joins TRBV7-8 to TRBJ1-2; the D segment could be TRBD1, given 6 matching bases. The CDR3 reads CASSLRQARLYGYTF. The sequence in DNA is TGTGCCAGCAGCTTAAGACAGGCGAGGCTCTATGGCTACACCTTC.